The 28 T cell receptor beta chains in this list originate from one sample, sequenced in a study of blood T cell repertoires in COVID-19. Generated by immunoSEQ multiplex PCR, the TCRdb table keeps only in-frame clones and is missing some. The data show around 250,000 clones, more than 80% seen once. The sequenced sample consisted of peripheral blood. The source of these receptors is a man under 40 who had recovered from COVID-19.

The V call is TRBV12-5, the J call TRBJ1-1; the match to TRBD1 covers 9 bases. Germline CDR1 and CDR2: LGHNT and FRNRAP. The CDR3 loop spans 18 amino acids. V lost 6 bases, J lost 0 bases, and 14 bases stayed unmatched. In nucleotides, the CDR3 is TGTGCTAGTGGCCTAACGGGACAGGGTAAAGGGATGAACACTGAAGCTTTCTTT. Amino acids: CASGLTGQGKGMNTEAFF.

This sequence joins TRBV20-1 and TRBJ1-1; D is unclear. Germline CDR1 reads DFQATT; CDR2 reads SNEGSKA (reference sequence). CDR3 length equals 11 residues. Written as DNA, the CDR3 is TGCAACGTACGGGGGAACACTGAAGCTTTCTTT. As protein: CNVRGNTEAFF.

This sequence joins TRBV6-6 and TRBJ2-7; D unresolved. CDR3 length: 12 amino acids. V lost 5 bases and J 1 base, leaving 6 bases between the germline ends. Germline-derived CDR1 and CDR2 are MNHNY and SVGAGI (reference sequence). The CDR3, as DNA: TGTGCCAGCAGTCACAAATCCTACGAGCAGTACTTC. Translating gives CASSHKSYEQYF.

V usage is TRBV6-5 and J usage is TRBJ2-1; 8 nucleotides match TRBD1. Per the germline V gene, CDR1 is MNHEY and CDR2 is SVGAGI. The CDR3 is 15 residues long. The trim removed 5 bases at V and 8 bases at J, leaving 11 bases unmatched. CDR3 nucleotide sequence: TGTGCCAGCAGTCGTCCCGGGACAGGTCAGGATGAGCAGTTCTTC. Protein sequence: CASSRPGTGQDEQFF.

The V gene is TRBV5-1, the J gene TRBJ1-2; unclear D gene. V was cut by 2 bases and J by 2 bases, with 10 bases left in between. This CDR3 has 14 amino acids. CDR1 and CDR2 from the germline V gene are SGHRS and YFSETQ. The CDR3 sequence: CASSLREPNYGYTF. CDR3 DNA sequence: TGCGCCAGCAGCTTAAGGGAGCCCAACTATGGCTACACCTTC.

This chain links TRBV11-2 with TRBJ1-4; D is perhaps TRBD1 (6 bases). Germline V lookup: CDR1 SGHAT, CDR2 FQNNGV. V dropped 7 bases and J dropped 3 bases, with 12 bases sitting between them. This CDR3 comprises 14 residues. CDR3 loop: CASKQGRANEKLFF. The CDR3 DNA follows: TGTGCCAGCAAACAGGGCCGAGCTAATGAAAAACTGTTTTTT.

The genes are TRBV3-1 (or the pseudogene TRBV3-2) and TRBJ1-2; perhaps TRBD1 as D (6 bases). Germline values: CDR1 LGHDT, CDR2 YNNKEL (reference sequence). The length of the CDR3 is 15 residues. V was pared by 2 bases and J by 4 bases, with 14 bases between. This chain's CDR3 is CASSQLGGDIYGYTF. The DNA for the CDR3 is TGTGCCAGCAGCCAATTGGGGGGGGACATCTATGGCTACACCTTC.

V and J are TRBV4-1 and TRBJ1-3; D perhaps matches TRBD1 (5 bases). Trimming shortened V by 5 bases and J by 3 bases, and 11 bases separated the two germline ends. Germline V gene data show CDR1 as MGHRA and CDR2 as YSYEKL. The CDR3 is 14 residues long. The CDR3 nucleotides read TGCGCCAGCAGCATCCAGGGTCTTGGAAACACCATATATTTT. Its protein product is CASSIQGLGNTIYF.

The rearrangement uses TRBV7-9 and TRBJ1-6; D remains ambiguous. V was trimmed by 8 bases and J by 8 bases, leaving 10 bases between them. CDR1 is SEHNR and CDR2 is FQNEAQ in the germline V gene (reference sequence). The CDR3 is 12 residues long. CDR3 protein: CASGLRDSPLHF. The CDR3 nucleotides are TGTGCCAGCGGATTGCGGGATTCACCCCTCCACTTT.

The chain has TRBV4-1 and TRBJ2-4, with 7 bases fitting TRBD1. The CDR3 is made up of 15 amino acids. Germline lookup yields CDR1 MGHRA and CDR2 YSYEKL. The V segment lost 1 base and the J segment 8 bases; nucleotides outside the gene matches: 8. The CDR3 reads CASSQAQDRRYIQYF. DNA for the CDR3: TGCGCCAGCAGCCAAGCTCAGGACAGGAGGTACATTCAGTACTTC.

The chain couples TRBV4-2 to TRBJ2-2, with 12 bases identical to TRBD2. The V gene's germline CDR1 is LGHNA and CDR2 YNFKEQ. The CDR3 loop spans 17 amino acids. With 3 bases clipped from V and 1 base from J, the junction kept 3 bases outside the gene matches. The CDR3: CASSHTSGGRNTGELFF. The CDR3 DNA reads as TGTGCCAGCAGCCATACTAGCGGGGGGAGGAACACCGGGGAGCTGTTTTTT.

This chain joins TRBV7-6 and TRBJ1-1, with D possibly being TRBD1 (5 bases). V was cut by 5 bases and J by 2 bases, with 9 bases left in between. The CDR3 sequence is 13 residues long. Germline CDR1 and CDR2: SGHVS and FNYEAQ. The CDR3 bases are TGTGCCAGCAGCCCGACAGTTAACACTGAAGCTTTCTTT. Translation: CASSPTVNTEAFF.

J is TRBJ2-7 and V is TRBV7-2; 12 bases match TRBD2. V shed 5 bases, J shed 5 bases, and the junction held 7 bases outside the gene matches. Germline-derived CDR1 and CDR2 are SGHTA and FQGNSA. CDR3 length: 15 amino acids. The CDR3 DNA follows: TGTGCCAGCAGCCCAACTAGCGGGGGGCTCCACGAGCAGTACTTC. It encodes CASSPTSGGLHEQYF.

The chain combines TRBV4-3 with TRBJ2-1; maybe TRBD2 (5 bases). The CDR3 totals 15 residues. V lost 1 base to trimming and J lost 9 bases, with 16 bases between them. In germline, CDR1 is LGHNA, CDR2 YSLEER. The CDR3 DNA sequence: TGCGCCAGCAGCCAAGCTCTTGCGGACTCGGGTGAGCAGTTCTTC. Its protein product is CASSQALADSGEQFF.

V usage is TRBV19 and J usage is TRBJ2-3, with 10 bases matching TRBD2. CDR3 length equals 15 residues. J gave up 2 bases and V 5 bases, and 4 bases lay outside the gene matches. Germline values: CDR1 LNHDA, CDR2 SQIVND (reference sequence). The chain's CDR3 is CASSSSGGSTDTQYF. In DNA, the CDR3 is TGTGCCAGTAGTTCTAGCGGGGGTTCCACAGATACGCAGTATTTT.

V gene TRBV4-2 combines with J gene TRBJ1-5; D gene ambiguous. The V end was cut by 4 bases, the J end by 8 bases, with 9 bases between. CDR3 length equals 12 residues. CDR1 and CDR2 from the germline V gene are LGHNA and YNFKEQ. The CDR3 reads CASSLGLEPQHF. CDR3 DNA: TGTGCCAGCAGCCTGGGCTTGGAGCCCCAGCATTTT.

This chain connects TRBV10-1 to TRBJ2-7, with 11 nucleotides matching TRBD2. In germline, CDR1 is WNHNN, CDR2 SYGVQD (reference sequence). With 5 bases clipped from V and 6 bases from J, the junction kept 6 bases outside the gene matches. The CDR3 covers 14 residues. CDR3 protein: CASSRTSGGAEQYF. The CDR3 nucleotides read TGCGCCAGCAGTAGAACTAGCGGGGGTGCCGAGCAGTACTTC.

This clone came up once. The CDR3 DNA reads as TGTGCCAGCAGTTCCCTGGCAGGGGGCCCTCGGGTTACGCAGTATTTT. As protein: CASSSLAGGPRVTQYF. This sequence joins TRBV7-6 and TRBJ2-3, with 8 bases fitting TRBD1. V lost 6 bases and J lost 8; bases outside the gene matches: 16. The germline CDR1 and CDR2 sequences are SGHVS and FNYEAQ. The CDR3 runs to 16 residues. Full variable domain (outside the CDR3, taken from reference TRBV7-6 and TRBJ2-3): GAGVSQSPRYKVTKRGQDVALRCDPISGHVSLYWYRQALGQGPEFLTYFNYEAQQDKSGLPNDRFSAERPEGSISTLTIQRTEQRDSAMYRCASSSLAGGPRVTQYFGPGTRLTVL.

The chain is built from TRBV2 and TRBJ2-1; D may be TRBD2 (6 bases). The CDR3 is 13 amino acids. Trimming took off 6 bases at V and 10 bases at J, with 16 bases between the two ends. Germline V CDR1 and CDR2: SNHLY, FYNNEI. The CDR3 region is CASRGNSGGEQFF. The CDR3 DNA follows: TGTGCCAGCAGGGGAAATTCTGGGGGGGAGCAGTTCTTC.

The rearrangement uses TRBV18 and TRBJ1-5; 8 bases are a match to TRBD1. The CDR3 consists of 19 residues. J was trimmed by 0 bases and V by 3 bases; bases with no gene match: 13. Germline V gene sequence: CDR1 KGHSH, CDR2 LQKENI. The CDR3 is CASSPSPGGWGRSNQPQHF. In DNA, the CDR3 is TGTGCCAGCTCACCGAGCCCAGGGGGCTGGGGACGTAGCAATCAGCCCCAGCATTTT.

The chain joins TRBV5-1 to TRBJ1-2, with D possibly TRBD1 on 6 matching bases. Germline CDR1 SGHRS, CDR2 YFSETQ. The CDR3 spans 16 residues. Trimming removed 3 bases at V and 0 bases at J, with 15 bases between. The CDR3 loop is CASSWESGTPNYGYTF. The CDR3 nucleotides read TGCGCCAGCAGCTGGGAATCCGGGACACCTAACTATGGCTACACCTTC.

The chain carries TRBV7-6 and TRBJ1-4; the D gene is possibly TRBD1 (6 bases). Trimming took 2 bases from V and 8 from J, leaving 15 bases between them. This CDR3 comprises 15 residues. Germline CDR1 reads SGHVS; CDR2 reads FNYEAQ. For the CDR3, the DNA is TGTGCCAGCAGCTTACGGCAGGGGCAAGGGGAAAAACTGTTTTTT. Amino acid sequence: CASSLRQGQGEKLFF.

CDR3: CASSLGQGNSPLHF. CDR3 nucleotides: TGTGCCAGCAGTTTAGGACAGGGGAATTCACCCCTCCACTTT. V usage is TRBV27 and J usage is TRBJ1-6, with 9 bases fitting TRBD1. Germline lookup yields CDR1 MNHEY and CDR2 SMNVEV (reference sequence). CDR3 length: 14 amino acids. The ends lost 2 bases at V and 7 bases at J; junction bases unmatched: 0.

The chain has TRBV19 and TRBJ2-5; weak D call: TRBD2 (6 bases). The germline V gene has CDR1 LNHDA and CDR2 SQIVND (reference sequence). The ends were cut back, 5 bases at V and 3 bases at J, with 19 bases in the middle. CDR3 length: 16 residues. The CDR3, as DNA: TGTGCCAGTAGTGGGCGCGGGGCGTTCAGTAAAGAGACCCAGTACTTC. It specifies CASSGRGAFSKETQYF.

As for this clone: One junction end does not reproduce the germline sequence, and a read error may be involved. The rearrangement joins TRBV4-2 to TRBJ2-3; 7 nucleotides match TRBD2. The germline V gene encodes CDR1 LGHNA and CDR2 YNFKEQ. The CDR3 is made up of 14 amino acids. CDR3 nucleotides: TGTGCCAGCAGCCCGAGCGGGACGGCAGATGCGCAGTATTTT. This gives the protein CASSPSGTADAQYF.

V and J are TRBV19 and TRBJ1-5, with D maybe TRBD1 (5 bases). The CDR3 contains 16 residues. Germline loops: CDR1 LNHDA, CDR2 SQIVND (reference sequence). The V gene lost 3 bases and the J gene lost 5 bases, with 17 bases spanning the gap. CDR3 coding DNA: TGTGCCAGTAGTATCATGGGGGGGACCCCCTATCAGCCCCAGCATTTT. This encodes CASSIMGGTPYQPQHF.

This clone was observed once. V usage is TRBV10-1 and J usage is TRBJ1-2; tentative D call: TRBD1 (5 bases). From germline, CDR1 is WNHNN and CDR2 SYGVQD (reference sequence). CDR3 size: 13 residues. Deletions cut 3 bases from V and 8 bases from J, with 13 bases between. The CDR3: CASSDSREDGYTF. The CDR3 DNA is TGCGCCAGCAGTGACAGCAGGGAGGACGGCTACACCTTC.

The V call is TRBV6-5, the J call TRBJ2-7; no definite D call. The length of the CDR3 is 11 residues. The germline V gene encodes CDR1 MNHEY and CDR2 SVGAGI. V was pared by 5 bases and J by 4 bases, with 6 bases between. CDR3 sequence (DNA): TGTGCCAGCAGTACTTATTACGAGCAGTACTTC. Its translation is CASSTYYEQYF.